The 27 T cell receptor beta chains listed next were all sequenced from one sample in a study of T cell responses to AZD1222 COVID-19 vaccine. Sequencing was performed with immunoSEQ multiplex PCR; in TCRdb, only in-frame clones are kept and a portion is missing. The sample carries 25,000 to 30,000 clones, 93% recorded once. The sequenced sample was peripheral blood, obtained on day 0 of AZD1222 vaccination. These receptors were taken from an adult in good health.

The J gene is TRBJ1-1, the V gene TRBV19; maybe TRBD1 (6 bases). The CDR3 loop spans 15 amino acids. Trimming left V 1 base short and J 5 bases short, with 14 bases between. Germline CDR1 LNHDA, CDR2 SQIVND (reference sequence). This CDR3 reads CASSIGFTGRTEAFF. The CDR3 DNA follows: TGTGCCAGTAGTATAGGGTTTACAGGGCGGACTGAAGCTTTCTTT. The entire variable domain, with the rest obtained from reference TRBV19 and TRBJ1-1, is as follows: DGGITQSPKYLFRKEGQNVTLSCEQNLNHDAMYWYRQDPGQGLRLIYYSQIVNDFQKGDIAEGYSVSREKKESFPLTVTSAQKNPTAFYLCASSIGFTGRTEAFFGQGTRLTVV.

The rearrangement joins TRBV19 to TRBJ2-3; TRBD2 is a possible D gene (6 bases). Germline loops: CDR1 LNHDA, CDR2 SQIVND (reference sequence). Trimming left V 7 bases short and J 1 base short, with 9 bases between. The CDR3 loop spans 13 amino acids. The CDR3 DNA sequence: TGTGCCAGTAAAACGGGGGGCACAGATACGCAGTATTTT. It encodes CASKTGGTDTQYF.

The sample holds one count of this clone. This chain joins TRBV3-1 (or the pseudogene TRBV3-2) and TRBJ2-5; D may match TRBD1 or TRBD2 (6 bases each). The length of the CDR3 is 16 residues. Between the trimmed V and J ends, which lost 0 bases and 5 bases, there was a span of 16 bases. Germline lookup yields CDR1 LGHDT and CDR2 YNNKEL (reference sequence). DNA of the CDR3: TGTGCCAGCAGCCAAGAAGGGGGGTTATTTTGGGAGACCCAGTACTTC. Its protein product is CASSQEGGLFWETQYF.

V and J are TRBV10-2 and TRBJ2-7, with 11 bases lining up with TRBD2. This CDR3 spans 14 amino acids. Trimming removed 6 bases from V and 4 bases from J; junction bases left unmatched: 5. The germline gives CDR1 WSHSY, CDR2 SAAADI. In DNA form, the CDR3 reads TGCGCCAGCAGCTCGACTAGCGGGAAATACGAGCAGTACTTC. Protein product: CASSSTSGKYEQYF.

This chain uses TRBV5-1 with TRBJ1-1; 9 nucleotides align to TRBD1. With 5 bases clipped from V and 1 base from J, the junction kept 3 bases outside the gene matches. The germline V gene has CDR1 SGHRS and CDR2 YFSETQ. The CDR3 covers 14 residues. The CDR3 nucleotides are TGCGCCAGCAGAGAACAGGGGGCGAACACTGAAGCTTTCTTT. This gives the protein CASREQGANTEAFF.

The V and J genes are TRBV10-2 and TRBJ1-1, with 8 bases lining up with TRBD1. V trimming: 3 bases; J trimming: 3 bases; junction bases outside the gene matches: 6. The germline CDR1 and CDR2 sequences are WSHSY and SAAADI. The CDR3 extends over 15 amino acids. The CDR3 DNA follows: TGCGCCAGCAGTGACAGGGGGCTACCGGACACTGAAGCTTTCTTT. Its protein is CASSDRGLPDTEAFF.

The V gene is TRBV11-2, the J gene TRBJ2-1; D uncertain. Germline V CDR1 and CDR2: SGHAT, FQNNGV. Trimming removed 2 bases at V and 3 bases at J, with 5 bases between. The CDR3 consists of 13 residues. The CDR3, as DNA: TGTGCCAGCAGCTTAATTCTCTACAATGAGCAGTTCTTC. Translated, it gives CASSLILYNEQFF.

The chain carries TRBV5-1 and TRBJ2-5, with TRBD1 as a possible D gene (6 bases). Germline loops: CDR1 SGHRS, CDR2 YFSETQ. Trimming took off 5 bases at V and 1 base at J, with 18 bases between the two ends. CDR3 length equals 16 residues. CDR3 sequence reads: CASSPGTGTLQETQYF. CDR3 bases: TGCGCCAGCAGTCCGGGGACCGGGACACTCCAAGAGACCCAGTACTTC.

This sequence joins TRBV6-5 and TRBJ1-1; no reliable D call. The CDR3 is 10 amino acids. Germline V gene data show CDR1 as MNHEY and CDR2 as SVGAGI. The V and J ends lost 4 bases and 11 bases respectively, with 8 bases between them. CDR3 DNA: TGTGCCAGCAGTTTCCCGGAGGCTTTCTTT. Translation gives CASSFPEAFF.

This rearrangement joins TRBV6-1 to TRBJ2-3, with a tentative D call TRBD2 (5 bases). The V and J ends lost 1 base and 2 bases respectively, with 13 bases between them. The CDR3 is 16 residues long. Per the germline V gene, CDR1 is MNHNS and CDR2 is SASEGT. The CDR3 sequence: CASSEDTLGVTDTQYF. In DNA, the CDR3 is TGTGCCAGCAGTGAAGACACTCTGGGAGTCACAGATACGCAGTATTTT.

The chain has TRBV2 and TRBJ2-7; TRBD2 aligns across 8 bases. CDR3 length: 15 residues. V shed 2 bases and J 6 bases; nucleotides not matched to a gene: 9. CDR1 and CDR2 (germline): SNHLY, FYNNEI. The CDR3 sequence is CASSEWSGGWSEQYF. For the CDR3, the DNA is TGTGCCAGCAGTGAATGGAGCGGGGGTTGGTCCGAGCAGTACTTC.

The V and J genes are TRBV12-3 or TRBV12-4 and TRBJ2-5; 9 nucleotides agree with TRBD1. The V and J ends lost 10 bases and 5 bases, in that order; junction bases with no gene match: 8. The CDR3 is 13 amino acids. In DNA, the CDR3 is TGTGCCATCAGGGGACAGGGAAGGGAGACCCAGTACTTC. Translation: CAIRGQGRETQYF.

V is TRBV5-1 and J is TRBJ2-7; D is undetermined. The CDR3 extends over 13 amino acids. Per germline, CDR1 SGHRS and CDR2 YFSETQ. Trimming removed 2 bases from V and 2 bases from J, with 8 bases in between. The CDR3, as DNA: TGCGCCAGCAGCTTATTTGGGGCCTACGAGCAGTACTTC. This encodes CASSLFGAYEQYF.

The chain couples TRBV5-4 to TRBJ2-1; no clear D gene. This CDR3 region has 15 residues. V lost 3 bases and J lost 7, with 17 bases in between. From germline, CDR1 is SGHNT and CDR2 YYREEE (reference sequence). CDR3 protein: CASSSPPGGINEQFF. The CDR3 DNA is TGTGCCAGCAGCTCCCCCCCCGGCGGAATAAATGAGCAGTTCTTC. The full variable domain, its missing parts supplied by reference TRBV5-4 and TRBJ2-1, is ETGVTQSPTHLIKTRGQQVTLRCSSQSGHNTVSWYQQALGQGPQFIFQYYREEENGRGNFPPRFSGLQFPNYSSELNVNALELDDSALYLCASSSPPGGINEQFFGPGTRLTVL.

The chain couples TRBV28 to TRBJ1-5; TRBD1 aligns across 7 bases. V lost 3 bases to trimming and J lost 7 bases; unmatched junction nucleotides: 3. This CDR3 contains 13 residues. In germline, CDR1 is MDHEN, CDR2 SYDVKM. In nucleotides, the CDR3 is TGTGCCAGCAGTTTTTACAGGGGCCAGCCCCAGCATTTT. This gives the protein CASSFYRGQPQHF. The full variable domain, rest sourced from reference TRBV28 and TRBJ1-5, is DVKVTQSSRYLVKRTGEKVFLECVQDMDHENMFWYRQDPGLGLRLIYFSYDVKMKEKGDIPEGYSVSREKKERFSLILESASTNQTSMYLCASSFYRGQPQHFGDGTRLSIL.

The genes are TRBV19 and TRBJ1-6, with a possible D match to TRBD1 (6 bases). V lost 7 bases to trimming and J lost 7 bases, with 8 bases between them. The germline V gene has CDR1 LNHDA and CDR2 SQIVND (reference sequence). The CDR3 runs to 12 residues. CDR3 DNA: TGTGCCAGTACCCAGGGGAATTCACCCCTCCACTTT. Translated, it gives CASTQGNSPLHF.

The V call is TRBV7-2, the J call TRBJ1-3; D is perhaps TRBD1 (5 bases). The CDR3 extends over 16 amino acids. V lost 2 bases, J lost 2 bases, and 13 bases lay in between. CDR1 is SGHTA, CDR2 FQGNSA, per germline. The CDR3 region is CASSLNQGGAGNTIYF. The CDR3 DNA reads TGTGCCAGCAGCTTAAACCAGGGAGGCGCTGGAAACACCATATATTTT.

The chain employs TRBV28 and TRBJ1-4, with unresolved D. Germline V lookup: CDR1 MDHEN, CDR2 SYDVKM. The CDR3 runs 11 residues. Trimming removed 2 bases at V and 11 bases at J, with 6 bases between. CDR3 sequence: CASSLAEKLFF. CDR3 DNA sequence: TGTGCCAGCAGTTTAGCCGAGAAACTGTTTTTT.

This rearrangement joins TRBV7-9 to TRBJ1-1, with D perhaps matching TRBD1 (6 bases). This CDR3 is built from 16 residues. Germline V gene sequence: CDR1 SEHNR, CDR2 FQNEAQ (reference sequence). Trimming left V 1 base short and J 4 bases short, with 16 bases between. In nucleotides, the CDR3 is TGTGCCAGCAGCTTAGGTGGTGGGGGGCGTCGCACTGAAGCTTTCTTT. It is translated as CASSLGGGGRRTEAFF.

The chain carries TRBV7-9 and TRBJ1-2; 10 positions match TRBD1. V was clipped by 5 bases and J by 6 bases; unmatched bases: 9. The CDR3 runs 15 residues. Germline V gene data show CDR1 as SEHNR and CDR2 as FQNEAQ (reference sequence). CDR3 sequence: CASSPPLDRGNGYTF. CDR3 bases: TGTGCCAGCAGCCCGCCTTTGGACAGGGGGAATGGCTACACCTTC.

The table lists this clone with a count of one. The chain uses TRBV10-3 and TRBJ2-1; the D is unclear. V lost 5 bases to trimming and J lost 2 bases, with 10 bases between them. Per the germline V gene, CDR1 is ENHRY and CDR2 is SYGVKD. This CDR3 is 14 amino acids long. CDR3 DNA sequence: TGTGCCATCAGTCCCCCTTCTCCCTACAATGAGCAGTTCTTC. This translates into CAISPPSPYNEQFF.

The J gene is TRBJ1-6, the V gene TRBV3-1 (or the pseudogene TRBV3-2); D is unclear. Trimming took off 0 bases at V and 7 bases at J, with 10 bases between the two ends. The CDR3 covers 15 residues. Germline-derived CDR1 and CDR2 are LGHDT and YNNKEL (reference sequence). CDR3 in amino acids: CASSQESGWNSPLHF. The CDR3 DNA is TGTGCCAGCAGCCAAGAATCTGGGTGGAATTCACCCCTCCACTTT.

In regard to this clone: Relative to the germline gene, one junction end is altered; a read error may explain this. The chain recombines TRBV20-1 with TRBJ1-5, with TRBD1 as a possible D gene (5 bases). The germline CDR1 and CDR2 sequences are DFQATT and SNEGSKA (reference sequence). The CDR3 runs 11 residues. DNA of the CDR3: TGCAGTGCTGGGGCCAATCTGCCCCAGCATTTT. This codes for CSAGANLPQHF.

The chain carries TRBV15 and TRBJ1-4, with 7 bases aligning to TRBD1. This CDR3 is built from 14 residues. Germline CDR1 LNHNV, CDR2 YYDKDF (reference sequence). V trimming: 1 base; J trimming: 4 bases; junction bases outside the gene matches: 0. CDR3 DNA sequence: TGTGCCACCAGCAGAGGGGACAGTAATGAAAAACTGTTTTTT. Translation gives CATSRGDSNEKLFF.

The genes are TRBV6-6 and TRBJ1-2, with unresolved D. V was pared by 8 bases and J by 8 bases, with 15 bases between. The CDR3 is made up of 12 amino acids. Germline loops: CDR1 MNHNY, CDR2 SVGAGI (reference sequence). The CDR3 DNA reads TGTGCCAGCGTGGACCCCCGTGCGGGCTACACCTTC. Encoded protein: CASVDPRAGYTF.

This chain joins TRBV5-1 and TRBJ1-2; D gene uncertain. In germline, CDR1 is SGHRS, CDR2 YFSETQ. The length of the CDR3 is 14 residues. V shed 0 bases and J shed 5 bases, with 11 bases lying between them. The CDR3 protein is CASSLEAAKYGYTF. CDR3 bases: TGCGCCAGCAGCTTGGAGGCAGCAAAGTATGGCTACACCTTC. Filled out from reference TRBV5-1 and TRBJ1-2, the complete variable domain reads KAGVTQTPRYLIKTRGQQVTLSCSPISGHRSVSWYQQTPGQGLQFLFEYFSETQRNKGNFPGRFSGRQFSNSRSEMNVSTLELGDSALYLCASSLEAAKYGYTFGSGTRLTVV.

The chain joins TRBV3-1 (or the pseudogene TRBV3-2) to TRBJ2-7; D is possibly TRBD2 (6 bases). CDR3 length: 13 amino acids. The V end was cut by 3 bases, the J end by 3 bases, with 9 bases between. Germline values: CDR1 LGHDT, CDR2 YNNKEL (reference sequence). CDR3 sequence (DNA): TGTGCCAGCAGCCAGTCCGGGAGCTACGAGCAGTACTTC. It yields the protein CASSQSGSYEQYF.